This T cell receptor beta chain appears in the sequencing data of a study of T-cell reconstitution after alpha-beta-depleted transplantation in children. It was with unique molecular identifiers that the TCRbeta library was prepared. TCRdb redid the calling of the PCR reads with MiXCR, one entry per CDR3 protein. The data show about 830,000 distinct CDR3 sequences, about 16% seen once. The CDR3 has 16 residues. The ends were cut back, 9 bases at V and 2 bases at J, with 22 bases in the middle. The V gene's germline CDR1 is SGHRS and CDR2 YFSETQ. This clonotype was seen only a few times. Antigen specificity is unknown. Findings and caveats of the study: At around two months after transplant, the alpha-beta T cells were reportedly derived from several hundred expanded clones that came from non-depleted graft cells. Hyperexpanded clones declined; after one year, newly produced T cells mostly supplied diversity. Some patients' high day-60 TCRbeta diversity was attributed to recipient cells surviving conditioning.

This receptor was obtained from a male patient younger than 18 who had a stem cell transplant for acute lymphoblastic leukemia, so the T cells may come from the graft donor. Source: PBMCs, mostly from graft donor cells, taken 360 days after TCRalphabeta/CD19-depleted stem cell transplant. The chain combines TRBV5-1 with TRBJ2-3; possibly TRBD2 for D (5 bases). DNA for the CDR3: TGCGCCACCACTCCCCAAATCCGGGGATTCACAGATACGCAGTATTTT. Translated, it gives CATTPQIRGFTDTQYF.